What follows are 30 T cell receptor beta chains derived from one specimen sequenced in a study of cytomegalovirus exposure and HLA in healthy donors (dated by TCRdb to 2015 to 2018). Receptor libraries were prepared by the immunoSEQ multiplex PCR assay. For the multiplex PCR, a mixture combining 60 forward primers for TCR Vbeta segments and 13 reverse primers for TCR Jbeta segments was used. TCRdb carries this immuneACCESS record with in-frame sequences only. Its versions omit some clonotypes, under half of them owing to an unresolved V gene in the studies checked, with the rest unexplained. In all, the sample holds under 170,000 clones, and 79% of those were seen once. The ten largest clones represent roughly 6% of the sample. Sequencing was performed on PBMCs. These receptors were collected from a man in his fifties or sixties in good health and CMV-seropositive.

The chain combines TRBV6-5 with TRBJ1-3; perhaps TRBD1 as D (6 bases). The CDR3 runs 15 residues. V gave up 6 bases and J gave up 1 base, with 13 bases separating them. Germline lookup yields CDR1 MNHEY and CDR2 SVGAGI. CDR3 protein: CASRPQGLSGNTIYF. The CDR3 coding sequence is TGTGCCAGCAGGCCTCAGGGGTTGTCTGGAAACACCATATATTTT.

This clone was detected a few times. This rearrangement joins TRBV6-6 to TRBJ2-5, with D maybe TRBD2 (5 bases). The end of the DNA fits TRBJ2-7 better, so the J call may be wrong. Germline V CDR1 and CDR2: MNHNY, SVGAGI (reference sequence). CDR3 length: 14 residues. The CDR3 sequence: CASSYHGITYEQYF. CDR3 coding DNA: TGTGCCAGCAGTTATCACGGGATCACCTACGAGCAGTACTTC.

In this sample, this clone turned up a few times. V and J are TRBV7-2 and TRBJ2-5; TRBD2 might be the D (6 bases). V was cut by 5 bases and J by 5 bases, with 18 bases left in between. The germline V gene encodes CDR1 SGHTA and CDR2 FQGNSA. The CDR3 is made up of 15 amino acids. The CDR3 sequence is CASSPNGLSDETQYF. The CDR3 coding sequence is TGTGCCAGCAGCCCGAACGGACTATCAGACGAGACCCAGTACTTC.

This clone was observed a handful of times. The chain carries TRBV5-1 and TRBJ1-1; D uncertain. Germline CDR1 is SGHRS and CDR2 is YFSETQ. The length of the CDR3 is 15 residues. Trimming took 0 bases from V and 5 from J, leaving 14 bases between them. This chain's CDR3 is CASSLEFTGLTEAFF. CDR3 coding DNA: TGCGCCAGCAGCTTGGAATTTACGGGGTTGACTGAAGCTTTCTTT.

The rearrangement joins TRBV28 to TRBJ1-6, with D uncertain. The CDR3 extends over 16 amino acids. The germline CDR1 and CDR2 sequences are MDHEN and SYDVKM. With 8 bases removed from V and 1 base from J, the gap between germline ends came to 15 bases. The CDR3 DNA follows: TGTGCCAGCTCCTTGCTCGGACTTTCCTATAATTCACCCCTCCACTTT. It encodes CASSLLGLSYNSPLHF.

This chain connects TRBV9 to TRBJ2-1; D might be TRBD2 (5 bases). This CDR3 spans 15 amino acids. Trimming removed 4 bases from V and 7 bases from J, with 18 bases in between. Germline V gene sequence: CDR1 SGDLS, CDR2 YYNGEE. This CDR3 reads CASSPGGGVWNEQFF. CDR3 sequence (DNA): TGTGCCAGCAGCCCCGGAGGCGGAGTTTGGAATGAGCAGTTCTTC.

V is TRBV5-1 and J is TRBJ2-3, with D maybe TRBD2 (7 bases). This CDR3 has 13 amino acids. Trimming stripped 2 bases from V and 6 bases from J, with 10 bases between. Germline V lookup: CDR1 SGHRS, CDR2 YFSETQ. The CDR3 DNA sequence: TGCGCCAGCAGCTTCGGGGGGCTGGATACGCAGTATTTT. Protein product: CASSFGGLDTQYF.

J is TRBJ2-7 and V is TRBV18; D is unclear. The CDR3 is 13 amino acids. Trimming took 3 bases from V and 9 from J, leaving 15 bases between them. Per the germline V gene, CDR1 is KGHSH and CDR2 is LQKENI. The CDR3 region has the DNA TGTGCCAGCTCACCGCTCCTAGTCCGCGGGCAGTACTTC. Its protein is CASSPLLVRGQYF. The variable domain in full, with the rest retrieved from reference TRBV18 and TRBJ2-7, is NAGVMQNPRHLVRRRGQEARLRCSPMKGHSHVYWYRQLPEEGLKFMVYLQKENIIDESGMPKERFSAEFPKEGPSILRIQQVVRGDSAAYFCASSPLLVRGQYFGPGTRLTVT.

The chain uses TRBV19 and TRBJ1-5, with 8 bases matching TRBD1. The junction had 11 bases not matched to a gene; V was cut back by 7 bases and J by 0 bases. This CDR3 comprises 17 residues. Germline V gene sequence: CDR1 LNHDA, CDR2 SQIVND (reference sequence). In DNA, the CDR3 is TGTGCCAGTACTAGACAGGGGCCAGCTTATAGCAATCAGCCCCAGCATTTT. Its translation is CASTRQGPAYSNQPQHF.

The V call is TRBV25-1, the J call TRBJ1-1, with unresolved D. Trimming left V 7 bases short and J 11 bases short, with 17 bases between. Germline V lookup: CDR1 MGHDK, CDR2 SYGVNS. This CDR3 spans 12 amino acids. The CDR3 region is CASISKTLGAFF. The CDR3 region has the DNA TGTGCCAGCATCTCGAAAACCCTAGGTGCTTTCTTT.

This clone was observed a handful of times. The chain employs TRBV4-1 and TRBJ2-7, with TRBD1 identical over 9 bases. Germline V gene lookup returns CDR1 MGHRA and CDR2 YSYEKL. This CDR3 spans 17 amino acids. V shed 0 bases, J shed 1 base, and the junction held 7 bases outside the gene matches. CDR3: CASSQDPADRGSYEQYF. CDR3 DNA: TGCGCCAGCAGCCAAGATCCGGCGGACAGGGGTTCCTACGAGCAGTACTTC.

This clone was observed once. The chain combines TRBV12-5 with TRBJ1-5; D is unresolved. The CDR3 covers 12 residues. V dropped 4 bases and J dropped 9 bases, with 10 bases sitting between them. Looked up from germline, CDR1 is LGHNT and CDR2 is FRNRAP. CDR3 protein: CASGSGDGPQHF. CDR3 coding DNA: TGTGCTAGTGGTTCGGGTGACGGGCCCCAGCATTTT.

The V and J genes are TRBV5-1 and TRBJ2-2, with TRBD2 matching 8 bases. Germline CDR1 and CDR2: SGHRS and YFSETQ. The CDR3 consists of 17 residues. The V and J ends lost 0 bases and 3 bases, in that order; junction bases with no gene match: 7. The CDR3 protein is CASSLEGGTSDTGELFF. For the CDR3, the DNA is TGCGCCAGCAGCTTGGAAGGGGGGACTAGTGACACCGGGGAGCTGTTTTTT.

In DNA, the CDR3 is TGTGCCAGCCAAGCACGAGGGAACACCGGGGAGCTGTTTTTT. This encodes CASQARGNTGELFF. V usage is TRBV6-6 and J usage is TRBJ2-2; D is unclear. Germline-derived CDR1 and CDR2 are MNHNY and SVGAGI (reference sequence). The CDR3 totals 14 residues. Trimming removed 8 bases from V and 1 base from J, with 11 bases in between.

The CDR3 loop reads CATSRGGTRSNEQFF. DNA for the CDR3: TGTGCCACCAGCAGAGGTGGGACTAGGAGCAATGAGCAGTTCTTC. The V gene is TRBV15, the J gene TRBJ2-1, with 8 bases matching TRBD2. This CDR3 comprises 15 residues. The trim removed 1 base at V and 6 bases at J, leaving 5 bases unmatched. Germline CDR1 reads LNHNV; CDR2 reads YYDKDF (reference sequence).

The genes are TRBV28 and TRBJ2-1; 10 nucleotides line up with TRBD1. The germline V gene encodes CDR1 MDHEN and CDR2 SYDVKM. The CDR3 extends over 17 amino acids. Trimming removed 3 bases from V and 13 bases from J; junction bases left unmatched: 18. The CDR3 bases are TGTGCCAGCAGTTTGCTCGACAGGGGGCGAACGGCGGTAGTTCAGTTCTTC. The encoded protein is CASSLLDRGRTAVVQFF.

The gene calls are TRBV7-9 and TRBJ1-6, with D tentatively TRBD1 (5 bases). The CDR3 contains 14 residues. Trimming shortened V by 3 bases and J by 7 bases, and 10 bases separated the two germline ends. CDR1 SEHNR and CDR2 FQNEAQ come from the germline V gene (reference sequence). CDR3 in amino acids: CASSLAGQNSPLHF. The CDR3 DNA is TGTGCCAGCAGCTTGGCGGGGCAGAATTCACCCCTCCACTTT.

This clone has just a few counts. This chain joins TRBV6-4 and TRBJ2-3; D ambiguous. CDR1 is MRHNA, CDR2 SNTAGT, per germline. V was cut by 2 bases and J by 8 bases, with 11 bases left in between. CDR3 length equals 13 residues. CDR3 in amino acids: CASSDADSGTQYF. CDR3 nucleotide sequence: TGTGCCAGCAGTGACGCAGACTCGGGTACGCAGTATTTT.

CDR3 in DNA: TGTGCCAGCAGCTTATGGGCTTCCACTGAAGCTTTCTTT. Translating gives CASSLWASTEAFF. This chain joins TRBV5-4 and TRBJ1-1; D is undetermined. This CDR3 is 13 amino acids long. Germline CDR1 reads SGHNT; CDR2 reads YYREEE (reference sequence). Trimming took 2 bases from V and 4 from J, leaving 9 bases between them.

In this sample, this clone turned up a few times. V usage is TRBV5-1 and J usage is TRBJ2-7; D perhaps matches TRBD1 (6 bases). Looked up from germline, CDR1 is SGHRS and CDR2 is YFSETQ. This CDR3 has 20 residues. This chain's CDR3 is CSTSSLIRYRVLSRTYEQYF. The CDR3 nucleotides read TGCTCCACCAGCTCCCTGATCCGGTACAGGGTTCTAAGTAGGACCTACGAGCAGTACTTC. Complete variable domain (other parts from reference TRBV5-1 and TRBJ2-7): KAGVTQTPRYLIKTRGQQVTLSCSPISGHRSVSWYQQTPGQGLQFLFEYFSETQRNKGNFPGRFSGRQFSNSRSEMNVSTLELGDSALYLCSTSSLIRYRVLSRTYEQYFGPGTRLTVT.

Comment on this clone: The same CDR3 can be traced to other DNA sequences in this sample. The gene calls are TRBV27 and TRBJ1-5; D gene unclear. The V end lost 5 bases, the J end lost 0 bases, and 11 bases lay between the germline ends. The CDR3 length is 15 residues. Germline V lookup: CDR1 MNHEY, CDR2 SMNVEV (reference sequence). The CDR3 spells CASSSSTYSNQPQHF. The CDR3 DNA follows: TGTGCCAGCAGTAGCTCAACTTATAGCAATCAGCCCCAGCATTTT.

In this sample, this clone turned up a few times. The rearrangement joins TRBV5-1 to TRBJ2-2; D possibly corresponds to TRBD2 (5 bases). V was shortened by 4 bases and J by 3 bases, with 13 bases between the two germline ends. Germline loops: CDR1 SGHRS, CDR2 YFSETQ. The CDR3 spans 15 residues. CDR3 in amino acids: CASSQSGIHTGELFF. CDR3 nucleotides: TGCGCCAGCAGCCAGAGCGGAATCCACACCGGGGAGCTGTTTTTT.

The table lists this clone with a few counts. This chain uses TRBV10-3 with TRBJ1-2; 10 bases are a match to TRBD1. The germline CDR1 and CDR2 sequences are ENHRY and SYGVKD. This CDR3 has 15 amino acids. V shed 3 bases and J 6 bases; nucleotides not matched to a gene: 7. The CDR3 DNA is TGTGCCATCAGTGATTCCGGGACAGGGGAAAATGGCTACACCTTC. Translating it yields CAISDSGTGENGYTF.

This clone was observed a handful of times. The chain couples TRBV6-5 to TRBJ1-2, with no clear D. The CDR3 is 15 amino acids. Between the trimmed V and J ends, which lost 2 bases and 7 bases, there was a span of 17 bases. The V gene's germline CDR1 is MNHEY and CDR2 SVGAGI. CDR3 DNA sequence: TGTGCCAGCAGTTACATTGCATCCCCATCGGGTGGCTACACCTTC. Translation gives CASSYIASPSGGYTF.

The V call is TRBV5-4, the J call TRBJ2-7; 8 nucleotides match TRBD1. The germline V gene has CDR1 SGHNT and CDR2 YYREEE (reference sequence). CDR3 length: 14 residues. V shed 3 bases, J shed 5 bases, and the junction held 7 bases outside the gene matches. The CDR3 is CASSSRQGSDEQYF. CDR3 DNA sequence: TGTGCCAGCAGCTCTCGACAGGGGTCAGACGAGCAGTACTTC.

The chain has TRBV5-1 and TRBJ2-3, with TRBD2 matching 7 bases. The CDR3 is 15 residues long. Unmatched junction bases numbered 4, after V lost 0 bases and J lost 3 bases. CDR1 SGHRS and CDR2 YFSETQ come from the germline V gene. The CDR3 coding sequence is TGCGCCAGCAGCTTGGTAGCGCGGGGGACAGATACGCAGTATTTT. It is translated as CASSLVARGTDTQYF. The full variable domain, in which reference TRBV5-1 and TRBJ2-3 provide the parts outside the CDR3, is KAGVTQTPRYLIKTRGQQVTLSCSPISGHRSVSWYQQTPGQGLQFLFEYFSETQRNKGNFPGRFSGRQFSNSRSEMNVSTLELGDSALYLCASSLVARGTDTQYFGPGTRLTVL.

A note on this clone: At one of its ends the junction is not consistent with the germline gene, which may arise from a read error. Distinct nucleotide sequences in the sample also encode this CDR3. The chain is built from TRBV5-4 and TRBJ1-2, with D tentatively TRBD1 (5 bases). The CDR3 runs to 15 residues. Germline values: CDR1 SGHNT, CDR2 YYREEE (reference sequence). CDR3 DNA sequence: TGTGCCAGCAGCTTGGCCGGGGGTGGAAGCTATGGCTACACCTTT. The encoded protein is CASSLAGGGSYGYTF.

The chain uses TRBV6-6 and TRBJ1-2; D unresolved. Trimming shortened V by 7 bases and J by 0 bases, and 9 bases separated the two germline ends. Germline CDR1 is MNHNY and CDR2 is SVGAGI (reference sequence). There are 13 residues in the CDR3. CDR3 in amino acids: CASTRWTNYGYTF. DNA for the CDR3: TGTGCCAGCACCAGGTGGACTAACTATGGCTACACCTTC.

This rearrangement joins TRBV9 to TRBJ2-2; TRBD2 matches at 15 bases. The V gene's germline CDR1 is SGDLS and CDR2 YYNGEE. The trim removed 3 bases at V and 6 bases at J, leaving 6 bases unmatched. CDR3 size: 17 residues. The CDR3 here is CASSAGTSGRLAGELFF. CDR3 bases: TGTGCCAGCAGCGCCGGGACTAGCGGGAGGCTTGCCGGGGAGCTGTTTTTT.

V and J are TRBV29-1 and TRBJ2-3, with TRBD2 matching over 8 bases. Germline CDR1 reads SQVTM; CDR2 reads ANQGSEA. The CDR3 totals 16 residues. Trimming removed 1 base from V and 2 bases from J; junction bases left unmatched: 8. CDR3 loop: CSVEGGREDLTDTQYF. The CDR3 bases are TGCAGCGTTGAAGGCGGGCGGGAGGACCTCACAGATACGCAGTATTTT.